This T cell receptor (beta chain) is drawn from a study of siplizumab effects on memory and regulatory T cells. General study points: Siplizumab significantly brought down the alloreactive sequences that trace back to unstimulated CD4+ memory cells.

As for this clone: The antigen remains unidentified.

Method: immunoSEQ multiplex PCR; TCRdb's copy keeps in-frame clones and lacks some. The data hold roughly 100,000 clones, with 90% to 95% observed a single time. V trimming: 3 bases; J trimming: 1 base; junction bases outside the gene matches: 3. Germline loops: CDR1 PRHDT, CDR2 FYEKMQ (reference sequence). CDR3 length equals 14 residues. This TCR was recovered from a human donor in good health. This chain joins TRBV13 and TRBJ2-7; 7 bases are a match to TRBD1. The sample taken for sequencing was CD4+ T cells sorted from blood. Here the CDR3 reads CASSFRGMSYEQYF. The CDR3 DNA is TGTGCCAGCAGCTTCAGGGGGATGTCCTACGAGCAGTACTTC.